A selection of T cell receptor beta chains follows, all from one sample in a study of cytomegalovirus exposure and HLA in healthy donors. The protocol was immunoSEQ multiplex PCR, while the TCRdb copy is restricted to in-frame clones and leaves out a portion. The repertoire holds under 350,000 clones, 86% seen once, with approximately 1% in the top ten. Specimen: PBMCs. Source of these receptors: a woman younger than 35 in good health and CMV-seronegative. The CDR3 runs from the conserved cysteine through the conserved F or W. The D gene is left open where the match is weak. Some rows mark clone size as missing; the rest say once, few, many or name a class of expanded clone.

j_call	d_call	v_call	clone_size	cdr3_nt	cdr3_aa
TRBJ1-2	-	TRBV6-1	-	TGTGCCAGCAGTGAAAGCGGGGGGAGCGGCTACACCTTC	CASSESGGSGYTF
TRBJ2-1	-	TRBV6-6	-	TGTGCCAGCACTCCCACTAGATCGGAAGAGCAGTTCTTC	CASTPTRSEEQFF
TRBJ2-3	-	TRBV5-1	-	TGCGCCAGCAGCTTGCGGTATCTAACAGGGTCGACAGATACGCAGTATTTT	CASSLRYLTGSTDTQYF
TRBJ2-7	TRBD1	TRBV30	-	TGTGCCTGGGTTGACAGGGACAGGTACGAGCAGTACTTC	CAWVDRDRYEQYF
TRBJ1-5	-	TRBV28	once	TGTGCCATCCAGGGCCCCAATCAGCCCCAGCATTTT	CAIQGPNQPQHF
TRBJ1-4	-	TRBV6-4	-	TGTGCCAGCAGTGCACAGGGAGGGAGTGAAAAACTGTTTTTT	CASSAQGGSEKLFF
TRBJ1-1	-	TRBV25-1	-	TGTGCCAGCAGGACAGAGATGAACACTGAAGCTTTCTTT	CASRTEMNTEAFF
TRBJ2-2	-	TRBV5-6	-	TGTGCCAGCAGCTTGGCGAACCGGGGCACCGGGGAGCTGTTTTTT	CASSLANRGTGELFF
TRBJ1-2	-	TRBV5-5	once	TGTGCCAGCAGCTTGCGGGGGGGCGCAGACTATGGCTACACCTTC	CASSLRGGADYGYTF
TRBJ2-4	TRBD2	TRBV7-2	-	TGTGCCAGCAGCTTAGTGGGGACTAGCGGCCGAACCAAAAACATTCAGTACTTC	CASSLVGTSGRTKNIQYF
TRBJ2-7	-	TRBV7-2	few	TGTGCCAGCAGCTACTTCTACGAGCAGTACTTC	CASSYFYEQYF